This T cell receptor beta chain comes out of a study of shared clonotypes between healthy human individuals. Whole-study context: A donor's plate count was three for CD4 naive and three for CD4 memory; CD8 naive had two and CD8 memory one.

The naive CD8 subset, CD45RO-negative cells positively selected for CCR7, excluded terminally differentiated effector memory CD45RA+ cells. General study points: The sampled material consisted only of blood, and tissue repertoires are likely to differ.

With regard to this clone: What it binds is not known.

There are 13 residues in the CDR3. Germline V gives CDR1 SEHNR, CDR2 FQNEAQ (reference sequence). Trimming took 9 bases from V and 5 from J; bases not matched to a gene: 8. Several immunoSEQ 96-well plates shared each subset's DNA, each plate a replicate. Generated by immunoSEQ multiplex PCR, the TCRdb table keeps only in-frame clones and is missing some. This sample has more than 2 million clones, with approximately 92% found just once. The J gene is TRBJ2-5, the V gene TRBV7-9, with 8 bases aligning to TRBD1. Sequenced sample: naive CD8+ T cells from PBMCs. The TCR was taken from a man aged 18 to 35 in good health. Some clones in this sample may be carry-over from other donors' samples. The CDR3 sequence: CASGDRLAETQYF. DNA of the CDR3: TGTGCCAGTGGGGACAGGTTGGCGGAGACCCAGTACTTC.